Here is one T cell receptor beta chain with its context. TCRdb re-derived calls from the 5' RACE reads in MiXCR, one entry per CDR3 protein. The sample records about 470,000 distinct CDR3 sequences, around a quarter being singletons. The entry originates in a study of T-cell memory formation after mild COVID-19. CDR1 and CDR2 (germline): LNHDA, SQIVND (reference sequence). The CDR3 spans 15 residues. Trimming left V 5 bases short and J 7 bases short, with 20 bases between. The sample comprised PBMCs or a T cell subset sorted from them (not recorded which). This chain uses TRBV19 with TRBJ1-2, with D unclear. This receptor was obtained from an adult woman who had mild COVID-19 (a few samples of this study predate the infection). Cell type and time point are not known. The CDR3 here is CASSDPGRDPSGYTF. DNA for the CDR3: TGTGCCAGTAGTGACCCCGGACGGGATCCGAGTGGCTACACCTTC.